This T cell receptor (beta chain) appears in the sequencing data of a study of shared clonotypes between healthy human individuals. Germline V gene lookup returns CDR1 MDHEN and CDR2 SYDVKM. Trimming took 6 bases from V and 3 from J; bases not matched to a gene: 4. The CDR3 totals 15 residues. Clones were sequenced by immunoSEQ multiplex PCR, and TCRdb holds only the in-frame ones, with some missing. The table includes 550,000 to 700,000 clones, 55% to 85% detected once. The chain is built from TRBV28 and TRBJ2-1; 11 nucleotides line up with TRBD2. The receptor's source is a woman between 25 and 40 years old in good health. The sequenced sample consisted of memory CD4+ T cells sorted from blood. As to subset: CD45RA-negative fraction. CDR3 sequence (DNA): TGTGCCAGCAGAGAGACTAGCGGGAACTACAATGAGCAGTTCTTC. The encoded protein is CASRETSGNYNEQFF.